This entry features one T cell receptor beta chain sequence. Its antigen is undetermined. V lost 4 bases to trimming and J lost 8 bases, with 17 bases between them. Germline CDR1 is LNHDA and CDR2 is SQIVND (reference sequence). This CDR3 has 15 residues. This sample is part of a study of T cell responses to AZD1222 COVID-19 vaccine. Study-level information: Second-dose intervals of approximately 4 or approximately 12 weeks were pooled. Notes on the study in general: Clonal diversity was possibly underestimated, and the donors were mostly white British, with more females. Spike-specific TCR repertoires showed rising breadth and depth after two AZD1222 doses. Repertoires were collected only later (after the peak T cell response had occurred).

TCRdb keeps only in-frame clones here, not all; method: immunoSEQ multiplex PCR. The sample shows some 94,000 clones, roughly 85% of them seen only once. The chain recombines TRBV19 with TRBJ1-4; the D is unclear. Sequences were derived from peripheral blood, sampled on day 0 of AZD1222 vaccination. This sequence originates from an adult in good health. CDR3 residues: CASSTSRGWKEKLFF. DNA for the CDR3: TGTGCCAGTAGTACGAGTCGTGGTTGGAAGGAAAAACTGTTTTTT.